This entry lists 21 T cell receptor beta chains sequenced from one sample in a study of early T cells in non-severe SARS-CoV-2 infection. Each CDR3 protein is one row after TCRdb ran MiXCR on the 5' RACE reads. Here the sample spans tens of thousands of distinct CDR3 sequences, roughly 9.4% being singletons. This specimen consisted of whole blood, obtained at baseline. The receptors were sampled from an adult who was a healthcare worker with PCR-confirmed SARS-CoV-2 infection or an uninfected control (not recorded which).

This clonotype was counted a few times. The gene calls are TRBV5-5 and TRBJ1-4; unclear D gene. There are 16 residues in the CDR3. Germline V gene sequence: CDR1 SGHKS, CDR2 YYEKEE (reference sequence). V was cut by 4 bases and J by 0 bases, with 13 bases left in between. The CDR3 bases are TGTGCCAGCAGCCTTGTTTTTGGTGCAACTAATGAAAAACTGTTTTTT. Encoded protein: CASSLVFGATNEKLFF.

The V and J genes are TRBV2 and TRBJ2-1, with a tentative D call TRBD1 (7 bases). CDR1 SNHLY and CDR2 FYNNEI come from the germline V gene. The germline V and J ends were trimmed by 2 bases and 8 bases, with 16 bases remaining between them. CDR3 length: 15 residues. In DNA form, the CDR3 reads TGTGCCAGCAGTGAAAGGGCAGGGGGGTTGGATGAGCAGTTCTTC. It is translated as CASSERAGGLDEQFF.

In its sample, this clonotype was seen many times. The rearrangement links TRBV5-1 to TRBJ2-5; D call uncertain. The germline V and J ends were trimmed by 2 bases and 3 bases, with 8 bases remaining between them. This CDR3 contains 13 residues. Germline-derived CDR1 and CDR2 are SGHRS and YFSETQ. CDR3 in DNA: TGCGCCAGCAGCTTTCCAGGAGAAGAGACCCAGTACTTC. Translation gives CASSFPGEETQYF.

This clonotype has at least ten counts. The rearrangement links TRBV5-1 to TRBJ2-7; TRBD1 is a possible D gene (7 bases). There are 14 residues in the CDR3. Per the germline V gene, CDR1 is SGHRS and CDR2 is YFSETQ. Between the trimmed V and J ends, which lost 4 bases and 4 bases, there was a span of 15 bases. CDR3 sequence reads: CASSQGGKWYEQYF. Here the CDR3 DNA reads TGCGCCAGCAGCCAGGGGGGAAAATGGTACGAGCAGTACTTC.

This clonotype was observed at least ten times. This chain joins TRBV20-1 and TRBJ1-1; D is ambiguous. The CDR3 spans 14 residues. V lost 2 bases to trimming and J lost 1 base, with 11 bases between them. Germline CDR1 is DFQATT and CDR2 is SNEGSKA (reference sequence). As DNA, the CDR3 is TGCAGTGCTAGAAGTGGCAGGTGGAACACTGAAGCTTTCTTT. Encoded protein: CSARSGRWNTEAFF.

The chain uses TRBV28 and TRBJ2-1, with D hard to call. This CDR3 region has 13 residues. Germline CDR1 and CDR2: MDHEN and SYDVKM. Trimming removed 6 bases from V and 1 base from J, with 7 bases in between. The CDR3 loop reads CASRGPSYNEQFF. DNA of the CDR3: TGTGCCAGCAGAGGTCCATCCTACAATGAGCAGTTCTTC.

This clonotype occurred many times. The J gene is TRBJ2-7, the V gene TRBV12-3 or TRBV12-4; D ambiguous. CDR3 length: 12 amino acids. Trimming took off 6 bases at V and 6 bases at J, with 12 bases between the two ends. This chain's CDR3 is CASSWGWGEQYF. The CDR3 DNA is TGTGCCAGCAGCTGGGGATGGGGCGAGCAGTACTTC.

This chain links TRBV7-2 with TRBJ2-6; D gene ambiguous. The CDR3 consists of 15 residues. V was trimmed by 1 base and J by 1 base, leaving 5 bases between them. Germline CDR1 and CDR2: SGHTA and FQGNSA. CDR3 nucleotide sequence: TGTGCCAGCAGCTTAGATTTATCTGGGGCCAACGTCCTGACTTTC. Translating it yields CASSLDLSGANVLTF.

This clonotype has at least ten counts. The chain is built from TRBV3-1 and TRBJ2-7, with 10 bases aligning to TRBD2. Germline V lookup: CDR1 LGHDT, CDR2 YNNKEL (reference sequence). The V and J ends lost 0 bases and 4 bases, in that order; junction bases with no gene match: 18. This CDR3 has 20 residues. The CDR3 is CASSQESPLGQRGGRYEQYF. The CDR3 nucleotides are TGTGCCAGCAGCCAAGAGTCCCCTTTGGGCCAGCGGGGGGGAAGATACGAGCAGTACTTC.

In this sample, this clonotype turned up a few times. This chain joins TRBV6-6 and TRBJ2-2, with D perhaps matching TRBD1 (5 bases). There are 13 residues in the CDR3. Germline V gene data show CDR1 as MNHNY and CDR2 as SVGAGI (reference sequence). Between the trimmed V and J ends, which lost 2 bases and 6 bases, there was a span of 7 bases. In DNA, the CDR3 is TGTGCCAGCAGTTACGACAGCCCCGGGGAGCTGTTTTTT. Protein: CASSYDSPGELFF.

V and J are TRBV10-2 and TRBJ1-1, with TRBD1 as a possible D gene (6 bases). This CDR3 contains 13 residues. Trimming cost V 10 bases and J 5 bases, with 17 bases left between them. Germline V lookup: CDR1 WSHSY, CDR2 SAAADI. Written as DNA, the CDR3 is TGCGCCACCAGCCTACAGGGAGGGACTGAAGCTTTCTTT. It encodes CATSLQGGTEAFF.

This clonotype was seen many times. The V call is TRBV9, the J call TRBJ2-1; 7 bases are a match to TRBD1. Germline V gives CDR1 SGDLS, CDR2 YYNGEE. The J segment lost 1 base and the V segment lost 3 bases, leaving 7 bases of the junction unmatched. The CDR3 consists of 16 residues. The CDR3 DNA is TGTGCCAGCAGCGGAACCTACAGGGGTTCCTACAATGAGCAGTTCTTC. Its translation is CASSGTYRGSYNEQFF.

V is TRBV7-3 and J is TRBJ2-5; D gene uncertain. CDR3 length: 12 residues. The ends were cut back, 5 bases at V and 1 base at J, with 5 bases in the middle. The germline V gene has CDR1 SGHTA and CDR2 FQGTGA. CDR3 region: CASSPTQETQYF. In DNA, the CDR3 is TGTGCCAGCAGCCCTACCCAAGAGACCCAGTACTTC.

This chain uses TRBV7-2 with TRBJ2-1; TRBD2 agrees at 16 bases. The V and J ends lost 6 bases and 8 bases, in that order; junction bases with no gene match: 16. Per the germline V gene, CDR1 is SGHTA and CDR2 is FQGNSA. The CDR3 spans 19 residues. CDR3 nucleotide sequence: TGTGCCAGCAGAAACTCCCCGGGACTAGCGGGAGGGCCTAGGGATGAGCAGTTCTTC. Translated: CASRNSPGLAGGPRDEQFF.

Many counts were recorded for this clonotype. The V gene is TRBV10-3, the J gene TRBJ1-5; D perhaps matches TRBD1 (5 bases). The germline gives CDR1 ENHRY, CDR2 SYGVKD. The CDR3 runs 14 residues. V was shortened by 2 bases and J by 6 bases, with 11 bases between the two germline ends. The CDR3 region has the DNA TGTGCCATCAGTGAGGAGCAGGGAACTCAGCCCCAGCATTTT. It translates to CAISEEQGTQPQHF.

This clonotype has ten or more counts. The gene calls are TRBV7-2 and TRBJ2-3; no reliable D call. The germline V gene has CDR1 SGHTA and CDR2 FQGNSA. V lost 2 bases and J lost 4, with 4 bases in between. The length of the CDR3 is 12 residues. CDR3 region: CASSLWPDTQYF. The CDR3 DNA sequence: TGTGCCAGCAGCTTATGGCCAGATACGCAGTATTTT.

This rearrangement joins TRBV6-5 to TRBJ1-1, with TRBD1 matching 7 bases. The germline gives CDR1 MNHEY, CDR2 SVGAGI. J was trimmed by 10 bases and V by 5 bases; bases with no gene match: 13. This CDR3 has 14 amino acids. CDR3 DNA sequence: TGTGCCAGCAGTGCGGACAGGCCCCAGTTCGGAGCTTTCTTT. Protein product: CASSADRPQFGAFF.

This clonotype has only a few counts. This rearrangement joins TRBV7-2 to TRBJ2-3; TRBD2 matches at 7 bases. Germline loops: CDR1 SGHTA, CDR2 FQGNSA. Trimming at V came to 0 bases and at J to 4 bases, leaving 7 bases not matched to a gene. This CDR3 is built from 16 residues. The CDR3 spells CASSLAPSGGADTQYF. Written as DNA, the CDR3 is TGTGCCAGCAGCTTAGCGCCTAGTGGGGGGGCAGATACGCAGTATTTT.

A note on this clonotype: The junction departs from germline at one end; a sequencing error may be responsible. The chain recombines TRBV7-2 with TRBJ1-4; D unresolved. The CDR3 spans 15 residues. Germline V gene sequence: CDR1 SGHTA, CDR2 FQGNSA. In nucleotides, the CDR3 is TGTGCCAGCAGCTCGGGAGGGAGCTATAATGAAAAACTGTTTTTC. Encoded protein: CASSSGGSYNEKLFF.

The rearrangement uses TRBV3-1 and TRBJ2-7; D remains ambiguous. Germline CDR1 reads LGHDT; CDR2 reads YNNKEL (reference sequence). V shed 3 bases and J shed 0 bases, with 3 bases lying between them. This CDR3 has 12 residues. The CDR3 region is CASSQDSYEQYF. CDR3 DNA sequence: TGTGCCAGCAGCCAGGACTCCTACGAGCAGTACTTC.

Many counts were recorded for this clonotype. The V and J genes are TRBV24-1 and TRBJ2-5; D gene uncertain. Trimming pared 2 bases from V and 2 bases from J, leaving 8 bases between. The germline V gene encodes CDR1 KGHDR and CDR2 SFDVKD. The CDR3 covers 14 residues. The CDR3 nucleotides read TGTGCCACCAGTGATTCCCAGAAACAAGAGACCCAGTACTTC. Translating it yields CATSDSQKQETQYF.